This T cell receptor beta chain was sequenced for a study of beta chain features in type 1 diabetes. Study in general: Taken together, all samples contributed 107,917,701 examined sorted cells. Study-wide points: Shorter TCRB CDR3s, moderately but significantly so, marked every one of the four CD4+ subsets in Type 1 diabetes patients.

Germline assignment: CDR1 SGDLS and CDR2 YYNGEE. CDR3 size: 15 residues. Trimming cost V 8 bases and J 5 bases; bases outside gene matches: 11. The table lists this clone with a few counts. What it binds is not known. The whole isolated RNA underwent reverse transcription, so sequencing captured expressed TCRB transcripts. TCRdb keeps only in-frame clones here, not all; method: immunoSEQ multiplex PCR. The sample comprises 100,000 to 150,000 clones, 17% of which are singletons, and 2% to 3% rests with the top ten. The origin of this receptor is a man aged 18 to 29 with type 1 diabetes. V is TRBV9 and J is TRBJ2-1; 9 nucleotides match TRBD2. The specimen sequenced was central memory CD4+ T cells from blood. This CDR3 reads CASTRIAGVDNEQFF. The DNA of the CDR3 is TGTGCCAGTACACGTATAGCGGGAGTCGACAATGAGCAGTTCTTC. The variable domain in full, with the rest retrieved from reference TRBV9 and TRBJ2-1, is DSGVTQTPKHLITATGQRVTLRCSPRSGDLSVYWYQQSLDQGLQFLIQYYNGEERAKGNILERFSAQQFPDLHSELNLSSLELGDSALYFCASTRIAGVDNEQFFGPGTRLTVL.